This T cell receptor (beta chain) was sequenced in a study of T cell responses to AZD1222 COVID-19 vaccine. Germline V lookup: CDR1 MDHEN, CDR2 SYDVKM. The CDR3 loop spans 13 amino acids. V was clipped by 4 bases and J by 2 bases; unmatched bases: 1. Some clones are missing from TCRdb's copy, which holds only in-frame ones; the method was immunoSEQ multiplex PCR. The table shows around 110,000 clones, with 85% to 95% occurring only once. The source is an adult in good health. This sequence joins TRBV28 and TRBJ2-7; 8 positions agree with TRBD1. This specimen consisted of peripheral blood, obtained on day 0 of AZD1222 vaccination. The CDR3 DNA follows: TGTGCCAGCAGTTGGGACAGGCCCTACGAGCAGTACTTC. Encoded protein: CASSWDRPYEQYF.